These T cell receptor beta chains were read from a single sample in a study of regulatory T cells in long-lasting Graves disease. TCRdb re-called the multiplex PCR reads through MiXCR, storing one row per CDR3 protein. The table includes a few hundred thousand distinct CDR3 sequences, 20% to 25% detected once. Specimen: peripheral blood mononuclear cells (PBMCs), collected when the disease was refractory, from a patient treated with antithyroid drugs. These receptors originate from a woman between 40 and 50 years old with Graves disease. CDR3s include the opening cysteine and the closing phenylalanine or tryptophan. A D gene is named only where the DNA matches it firmly. Clone size, where shown, is once, few, many, or a class for clones that have expanded.

abundance: many
d_gene: -
j_gene: TRBJ1-1
v_gene: TRBV11-1
CDR3nt: TGTGCCAGCAGCCACCCTGGACAGATGAACACTGAAGCTTTCTTT
CDR3aa: CASSHPGQMNTEAFF

abundance: few
d_gene: TRBD2
j_gene: TRBJ2-3
v_gene: TRBV20-1
CDR3nt: TGCAGTGCTAGGGGACTAGCGGGAGGATACACAGATACGCAGTATTTT
CDR3aa: CSARGLAGGYTDTQYF

abundance: many
d_gene: TRBD1
j_gene: TRBJ1-2
v_gene: TRBV2
CDR3nt: TGTGCCAGCAGTGAGGGGACAGGGGAAGGGTATGGCTACACCTTC
CDR3aa: CASSEGTGEGYGYTF

abundance: few
d_gene: -
j_gene: TRBJ2-7
v_gene: TRBV18
CDR3nt: TGTGCCAGCTCACCAAAGGACGGGCCTTACGAGCAGTACTTC
CDR3aa: CASSPKDGPYEQYF

abundance: -
d_gene: -
j_gene: TRBJ2-1
v_gene: TRBV5-6
CDR3nt: TGTGCCAGCAGCTCGATGGTGAGGGCGAAATACAATGAGCAGTTCTTC
CDR3aa: CASSSMVRAKYNEQFF

abundance: few
d_gene: -
j_gene: TRBJ1-5
v_gene: TRBV4-1
CDR3nt: TGCGCCAGCAGCCGATTTGGGGGCAGGGGACAGCCCCAGCATTTT
CDR3aa: CASSRFGGRGQPQHF

abundance: many
d_gene: -
j_gene: TRBJ1-5
v_gene: TRBV28
CDR3nt: TGTGCCAGCAGTTCGCCGAATCAGCCCCAGCATTTT
CDR3aa: CASSSPNQPQHF

abundance: many
d_gene: -
j_gene: TRBJ1-5
v_gene: TRBV12-3/TRBV12-4
CDR3nt: TGTGCCAGCAGTTTACGGGAGTATCTGTATAGCAATCAGCCCCAGCATTTT
CDR3aa: CASSLREYLYSNQPQHF

abundance: few
d_gene: TRBD1
j_gene: TRBJ2-7
v_gene: TRBV6-2/TRBV6-3
CDR3nt: TGTGCCAGCAGTTTCCGCCCGGGACAGGGCTCCTACGAGCAGTACTTC
CDR3aa: CASSFRPGQGSYEQYF

abundance: -
d_gene: -
j_gene: TRBJ1-5
v_gene: TRBV5-6
CDR3nt: TGTGCCAGCAGCCGGTGGGGTTTACCCCAGCATTTT
CDR3aa: CASSRWGLPQHF

abundance: many
d_gene: -
j_gene: TRBJ2-2
v_gene: TRBV28
CDR3nt: TGTGCCAGCCGAACAGGGCTCGGAACCTATGGCGGGGAGCTGTTTTTT
CDR3aa: CASRTGLGTYGGELFF

abundance: many
d_gene: -
j_gene: TRBJ1-1
v_gene: TRBV5-8
CDR3nt: TGTGCCAGCAGCGTAGGACCGACCGGACCTCTGAACACTGAAGCTTTCTTT
CDR3aa: CASSVGPTGPLNTEAFF

abundance: -
d_gene: -
j_gene: TRBJ1-1
v_gene: TRBV19
CDR3nt: TGTGCCAGTAGTCCTCCGGGACCACGGAAAATGAACACTGAAGCTTTCTTT
CDR3aa: CASSPPGPRKMNTEAFF

abundance: -
d_gene: -
j_gene: TRBJ1-5
v_gene: TRBV7-3
CDR3nt: TGTGCCAGCAGCTTAGACTGGCTGGGCGGGCAGCCCCAGCATTTT
CDR3aa: CASSLDWLGGQPQHF

abundance: -
d_gene: TRBD2
j_gene: TRBJ2-2
v_gene: TRBV20-1
CDR3nt: TGCAGTGGAAGCGGGAGTCCCACCGGGGAGCTGTTTTTT
CDR3aa: CSGSGSPTGELFF

abundance: -
d_gene: TRBD2
j_gene: TRBJ2-3
v_gene: TRBV19
CDR3nt: TGTGCCGGTAGTTCAACTAGCGGGAGGCCCCACACAGATACGCAGTATTTT
CDR3aa: CAGSSTSGRPHTDTQYF

abundance: -
d_gene: TRBD1
j_gene: TRBJ2-7
v_gene: TRBV7-9
CDR3nt: TGTGCCAGCAGCCAAGGACAGGGGGCTCCTGACTTC
CDR3aa: CASSQGQGAPDF

abundance: -
d_gene: -
j_gene: TRBJ2-1
v_gene: TRBV20-1
CDR3nt: TGCAGTGCTAGGAATGTCGACAATGAGCAGTTCTTC
CDR3aa: CSARNVDNEQFF

abundance: -
d_gene: TRBD1
j_gene: TRBJ2-3
v_gene: TRBV6-2/TRBV6-3
CDR3nt: TGTGCCAGCAGTCGCTCGGGACAGGGGGCGTTTTCCCCGACGCAGTATTTT
CDR3aa: CASSRSGQGAFSPTQYF

abundance: few
d_gene: -
j_gene: TRBJ2-5
v_gene: TRBV18
CDR3nt: TGTGCCAGCTCACCACCCCATGGGTTCGCAGAGACCCAGTACTTC
CDR3aa: CASSPPHGFAETQYF

abundance: -
d_gene: -
j_gene: TRBJ2-7
v_gene: TRBV20-1
CDR3nt: TGCAGTGCTAGAGATATAGGCAGGGGCTCCTACGAGCAGTACTTC
CDR3aa: CSARDIGRGSYEQYF

abundance: many
d_gene: -
j_gene: TRBJ2-5
v_gene: TRBV6-5
CDR3nt: TGTGCCAGCAGTTATGGGGGAGAAGAGACCCAGTACTTC
CDR3aa: CASSYGGEETQYF

abundance: many
d_gene: -
j_gene: TRBJ1-1
v_gene: TRBV11-2
CDR3nt: TGTGCCAGCAGCTTAATCGGGCGGGACACTGAAGCTTTCTTT
CDR3aa: CASSLIGRDTEAFF